This TCR beta chain was sequenced during a study of OX40 agonist ivuxolimab in advanced cancers. Looking at the study overall: Ivuxolimab, an agonistic anti-OX40 (CD134) antibody, was given to patients.

Clones were read by immunoSEQ multiplex PCR, and TCRdb kept only the in-frame ones, dropping some. In the table there are about 79,000 clones, roughly 94% of which are singletons. Turning to this clone: Its antigen remains unidentified.

Study findings and constraints: Nonresponders included some who also had low normalized T-cell clonal expansion. Among patients with partial responses at 0.1-3.0 mg/kg, clonal expansion was among the lowest.

V was pared by 3 bases and J by 8 bases, with 10 bases between. The CDR3 covers 11 residues. Germline V gene sequence: CDR1 SQVTM, CDR2 ANQGSEA. The sequence derives from an adult with an advanced solid tumor such as melanoma, head and neck, liver or kidney cancer. Sequenced material: CD4+ or CD8+ T cells sorted from blood, taken in a trial of the OX40 agonist ivuxolimab. V is TRBV29-1 and J is TRBJ1-2; D uncertain. The CDR3 sequence is CSVDANGGYTF. The DNA for the CDR3 is TGCAGCGTTGATGCCAACGGGGGCTACACCTTC.